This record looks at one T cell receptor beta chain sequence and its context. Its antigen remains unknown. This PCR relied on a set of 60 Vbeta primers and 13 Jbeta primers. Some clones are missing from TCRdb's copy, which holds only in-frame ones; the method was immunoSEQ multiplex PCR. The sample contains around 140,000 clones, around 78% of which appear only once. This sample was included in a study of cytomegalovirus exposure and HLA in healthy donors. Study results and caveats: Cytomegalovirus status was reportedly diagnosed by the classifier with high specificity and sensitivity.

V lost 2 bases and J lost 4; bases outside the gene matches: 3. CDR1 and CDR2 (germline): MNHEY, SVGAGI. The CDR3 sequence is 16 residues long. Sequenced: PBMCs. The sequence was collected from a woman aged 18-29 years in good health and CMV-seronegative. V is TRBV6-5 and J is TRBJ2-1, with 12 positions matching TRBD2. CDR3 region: CASSYGGLAGYNEQFF. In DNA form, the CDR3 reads TGTGCCAGCAGTTACGGAGGACTAGCGGGGTACAATGAGCAGTTCTTC.